The 26 T cell receptor beta chains in this list originate from one sample, sequenced in a study of tumor-infiltrating lymphocytes in primary liver carcinoma. Unsorted whole blood yielded blood RNA, and germline DNA was extracted as well. From roughly 0.55 ug of total RNA, TCR beta-specific cDNA was reverse-transcribed using a constant-region primer. Generation of the TCR beta libraries relied on three nested multiplex PCR rounds using slightly modified ARM-PCR. PCR rounds one and two used TRBV1-TRBV30 forward primers with a C-beta reverse primer for about 9 cycles each. MiXCR, applied by TCRdb to the multiplex PCR reads, yields one record per CDR3 protein. This table holds about 300,000 distinct CDR3 sequences, approximately 65% found once. The sequenced sample consisted of peripheral blood. All receptors derive from a man aged 40-50 years with primary liver carcinoma and hepatitis B virus infection.

This clonotype was counted a few times. This may arise from a read error, as a much more abundant clone is one base away. The chain links TRBV7-9 to TRBJ2-1, with D unclear. The CDR3 consists of 10 residues. Deletions cut 6 bases from V and 5 bases from J, with 2 bases between. Germline V gene lookup returns CDR1 SEHNR and CDR2 FQNEAQ (reference sequence). The CDR3 DNA follows: TGTGCCAGCAGAAACAATGAGCAGTTCTTC. Translation gives CASRNNEQFF.

The rearrangement uses TRBV5-1 and TRBJ2-1; D perhaps matches TRBD2 (6 bases). The CDR3 has 14 residues. Germline V lookup: CDR1 SGHRS, CDR2 YFSETQ. Trimming pared 2 bases from V and 6 bases from J, leaving 12 bases between. The CDR3 nucleotides are TGCGCCAGCAGCTTTCCGGGACTGGGCAATGAGCAGTTCTTC. Its translation: CASSFPGLGNEQFF.

In this sample, this clonotype turned up many times. The gene calls are TRBV29-1 and TRBJ2-7, with TRBD2 identical over 10 bases. Trimming at V came to 4 bases and at J to 0 bases, leaving 3 bases not matched to a gene. The CDR3 sequence is 14 residues long. The V gene's germline CDR1 is SQVTM and CDR2 ANQGSEA. CDR3 coding DNA: TGCAGCGTTGGGACTAGCGGCAGCTCCTACGAGCAGTACTTC. It encodes CSVGTSGSSYEQYF.

In regard to this clonotype: A much larger clone differs from this one at a single base, so this may be a read error. This chain uses TRBV10-2 with TRBJ2-1; 9 bases are shared with TRBD2. The germline V gene encodes CDR1 WSHSY and CDR2 SAAADI. This CDR3 has 13 amino acids. The CDR3 loop reads CVSIPGLAREQFF. The CDR3 DNA reads TGCGTCAGCATCCCGGGACTAGCTAGGGAGCAGTTCTTC.

Details on this clonotype: At one end the junction does not follow the germline gene, possibly because of a read error. The rearrangement joins TRBV5-1 to TRBJ2-2; no definite D call. This CDR3 has 15 amino acids. Germline V gene lookup returns CDR1 SGHRS and CDR2 YFSETQ. CDR3 region: CAGSLIGIGTGELFF. The CDR3 DNA is TGCGCCGGCAGCTTGATTGGTATCGGCACCGGGGAGCTGTTTTTT.

Comment on this clonotype: A read error may account for a junction end that differs from germline. The genes are TRBV6-1 and TRBJ2-1; D gene uncertain. CDR1 and CDR2 from the germline V gene are MNHNS and SASEGT. This CDR3 region has 15 residues. The CDR3 loop is CVSSVWLGSYNEQFF. The CDR3 bases are TGTGTCAGCAGTGTTTGGCTGGGTTCCTACAATGAGCAGTTCTTC.

This clonotype has ten or more counts. The chain combines TRBV12-3 or TRBV12-4 with TRBJ2-7; TRBD1 is a possible D gene (6 bases). Trimming pared 7 bases from V and 3 bases from J, leaving 16 bases between. The CDR3 sequence is 14 residues long. This CDR3 is CASTLGTSVYEQYF. CDR3 nucleotide sequence: TGTGCCAGCACCTTAGGGACATCTGTCTACGAGCAGTACTTC.

The chain joins TRBV12-3 or TRBV12-4 to TRBJ2-7; the match to TRBD1 covers 8 bases. The CDR3 covers 16 residues. V was pared by 4 bases and J by 6 bases, with 14 bases of the junction left unmatched. CDR3 loop: CASSSNTGAGGSEQYF. As DNA, the CDR3 is TGTGCCAGCAGTTCCAACACCGGGGCAGGGGGCTCCGAGCAGTACTTC.

This clonotype was detected many times. The CDR3: CSGRDRVADTQYF. DNA for the CDR3: TGCAGCGGACGGGACAGGGTCGCCGATACGCAGTATTTT. The V and J genes are TRBV29-1 and TRBJ2-3; 9 bases fit TRBD1. Germline V gene sequence: CDR1 SQVTM, CDR2 ANQGSEA. V was clipped by 7 bases and J by 6 bases; unmatched bases: 8. CDR3 length equals 13 residues.

This chain joins TRBV4-1 and TRBJ2-5; 8 nucleotides align to TRBD1. V shed 5 bases, J shed 5 bases, and the junction held 13 bases outside the gene matches. Germline V lookup: CDR1 MGHRA, CDR2 YSYEKL. The CDR3 is 16 amino acids. The CDR3 loop is CASSTRQGSNGETQYF. In DNA, the CDR3 is TGCGCCAGCAGCACCAGACAGGGGAGTAATGGGGAGACCCAGTACTTC.

On this clonotype itself: A much larger clone lies one base from this, so it may be a read error. The chain links TRBV6-1 to TRBJ2-7; a weak D match, TRBD2 (6 bases). This CDR3 contains 15 residues. Per the germline V gene, CDR1 is MNHNS and CDR2 is SASEGT. This CDR3 reads CASNLGRESSHEQYF. DNA of the CDR3: TGTGCCAGCAACCTCGGACGGGAGAGCTCCCACGAGCAGTACTTC.

As regards this clonotype: The CDR3 end shows no conserved phenylalanine or tryptophan, and so a read error is likely. The chain joins TRBV11-2 to TRBJ2-3; TRBD1 might be the D (6 bases). The CDR3 loop spans 15 amino acids. Trimming cost V 3 bases and J 1 base, with 11 bases left between them. Germline CDR1 is SGHAT and CDR2 is FQNNGV. The CDR3 DNA reads TGTGCCAGCAGCTTGAGGGGGAGAGGCACAGATACGCAGTATCTT. This codes for CASSLRGRGTDTQYL.

This chain uses TRBV30 with TRBJ1-2; TRBD1 might be the D (5 bases). Trimming left V 1 base short and J 4 bases short, with 7 bases between. The CDR3 has 12 amino acids. Per the germline V gene, CDR1 is GTSNPN and CDR2 is SVGIG (reference sequence). In nucleotides, the CDR3 is TGTGCCTGGAGTGGGACATGCTATGGCTACACCTTC. This translates into CAWSGTCYGYTF.

As regards this clonotype: No conserved phenylalanine or tryptophan is present at the end of the CDR3, so a read error is the likely explanation. The limits of the CDR3 on the DNA are not certain, so only TCRdb's listed CDR3 is given. The V gene is TRBV2, the J gene TRBJ2-3; the table's D call, TRBD2, has no DNA check behind it. From germline, CDR1 is SNHLY and CDR2 FYNNEI. Ends included, the CDR3 has 13 residues. The CDR3 protein is CASPGLAGNTQYL.

This clonotype was recorded once. This sequence may be a read error, since a much larger clone differs from it by one base. The chain links TRBV6-5 to TRBJ2-7; TRBD1 agrees at 12 bases. Looked up from germline, CDR1 is MNHEY and CDR2 is SVGAGI. The CDR3 is 16 amino acids. CDR3 sequence: CASNYTSGTGGDEQYF. The CDR3 coding sequence is TGTGCCAGCAATTACACGTCCGGGACAGGGGGCGACGAGCAGTACTTC.

Concerning this clonotype itself: Given a much more abundant clone one base away, this may be a read error. The chain carries TRBV6-6 and TRBJ2-7; D gene ambiguous. There are 11 residues in the CDR3. V was trimmed by 5 bases and J by 6 bases, leaving 8 bases between them. Germline V gene data show CDR1 as MNHNY and CDR2 as SVGAGI (reference sequence). Here the CDR3 DNA reads TGTGCCAGCAGTATAGGTAGCGAGCAGTACTTC. Translated, it gives CASSIGSEQYF.

Remarks on this clonotype: This may be a read error: a much more frequent sequence differs by one nucleotide. The chain links TRBV6-1 to TRBJ2-1; either TRBD1 or TRBD2 may fit D (6 bases each). CDR3 length: 14 amino acids. V was cut by 5 bases and J by 5 bases, with 13 bases left in between. The germline V gene encodes CDR1 MNHNS and CDR2 SASEGT. DNA for the CDR3: TGTGCCAGCAGTTGGGGGGCTATGAACAATGAGCAGTTCTTC. It yields the protein CASSWGAMNNEQFF.

The V and J genes are TRBV30 and TRBJ1-5; D is perhaps TRBD1 (5 bases). V was cut by 5 bases and J by 3 bases, with 11 bases left in between. The germline gives CDR1 GTSNPN, CDR2 SVGIG (reference sequence). This CDR3 spans 13 amino acids. The CDR3 spells CAWEGTDNQPQHF. In nucleotides, the CDR3 is TGTGCCTGGGAAGGGACGGACAATCAGCCCCAGCATTTT.

This CDR3 is CASSPKTLVGEKLFF. The CDR3 DNA is TGTGCCAGCTCACCGAAGACCCTAGTTGGTGAAAAACTGTTTTTT. The chain uses TRBV18 and TRBJ1-4; D uncertain. The length of the CDR3 is 15 residues. Germline CDR1 reads KGHSH; CDR2 reads LQKENI. V shed 3 bases and J shed 7 bases, with 15 bases lying between them. Based on the CDR3 plus reference TRBV18 and TRBJ1-4, the full variable domain is NAGVMQNPRHLVRRRGQEARLRCSPMKGHSHVYWYRQLPEEGLKFMVYLQKENIIDESGMPKERFSAEFPKEGPSILRIQQVVRGDSAAYFCASSPKTLVGEKLFFGSGTQLSVL.

Worth noting for this clonotype: The junction does not match germline at one end; this may be a read error. The chain combines TRBV6-2 or TRBV6-3 with TRBJ2-7, with D maybe TRBD1 (5 bases). This CDR3 spans 14 amino acids. The germline V gene encodes CDR1 MNHEY and CDR2 SVGEGT. CDR3 in DNA: TGTGCCAACAGTTCAGACAGCCGAGCCTACGAGCGGTACTTC. Residues: CANSSDSRAYERYF.

The chain has TRBV5-1 and TRBJ2-7; the match to TRBD2 covers 10 bases. Per the germline V gene, CDR1 is SGHRS and CDR2 is YFSETQ. Trimming cost V 1 base and J 2 bases; bases outside gene matches: 3. The CDR3 has 15 residues. The CDR3 loop reads CASSLRLAGAYEQYF. CDR3 sequence (DNA): TGCGCCAGCAGCTTGAGACTAGCGGGTGCCTACGAGCAGTACTTC.

This clonotype was recorded once. The chain is built from TRBV29-1 and TRBJ1-1, with D maybe TRBD1 (5 bases). CDR1 and CDR2 (germline): SQVTM, ANQGSEA. The CDR3 has 15 amino acids. V lost 7 bases to trimming and J lost 5 bases, with 23 bases between them. CDR3 sequence (DNA): TGCAGCGCTTCTGCAGGGTGGGGAATGGGAACTGAAGCTTTCTTT. This sequence encodes CSASAGWGMGTEAFF.

The chain employs TRBV5-1 and TRBJ2-5; 12 positions match TRBD2. V trimming: 4 bases; J trimming: 4 bases; junction bases outside the gene matches: 8. The CDR3 is 16 amino acids. Germline CDR1 reads SGHRS; CDR2 reads YFSETQ. The CDR3 DNA is TGCGCCAGCAGCCTGAGGACTAGCGGGATGGGAGAGACCCAGTACTTC. Protein product: CASSLRTSGMGETQYF.

About this clonotype: The junction departs from the called germline gene at one end, perhaps through a read error. V usage is TRBV29-1 and J usage is TRBJ2-3, with 10 bases that match TRBD2. This CDR3 region has 14 residues. Per the germline V gene, CDR1 is SQVTM and CDR2 is ANQGSEA. Here the CDR3 DNA reads TGCAGCTCCGTAGCGGGAGGTAGTGGTGATACACAGTATTTT. The encoded protein is CSSVAGGSGDTQYF.

A single count supports this clonotype. A single base separates this from a much larger clone, so it may be a read error. The chain combines TRBV29-1 with TRBJ1-2; no clear D gene. V gave up 8 bases and J gave up 0 bases, with 13 bases separating them. Looked up from germline, CDR1 is SQVTM and CDR2 is ANQGSEA. The CDR3 has 13 amino acids. Here the CDR3 reads CSILPQTNYGYTF. The CDR3 nucleotides read TGCAGCATTCTCCCCCAGACTAACTATGGCTACACCTTC.

This clonotype has at least ten counts. The rearrangement uses TRBV6-5 and TRBJ2-1; D possibly corresponds to TRBD1 (6 bases). The CDR3 is made up of 15 amino acids. CDR1 and CDR2 from the germline V gene are MNHEY and SVGAGI. Trimming removed 5 bases from V and 2 bases from J, with 13 bases in between. The CDR3 region has the DNA TGTGCCAGCAGTCTCCGACAGGTCCCCTACAATGAGCAGTTCTTC. This sequence encodes CASSLRQVPYNEQFF.